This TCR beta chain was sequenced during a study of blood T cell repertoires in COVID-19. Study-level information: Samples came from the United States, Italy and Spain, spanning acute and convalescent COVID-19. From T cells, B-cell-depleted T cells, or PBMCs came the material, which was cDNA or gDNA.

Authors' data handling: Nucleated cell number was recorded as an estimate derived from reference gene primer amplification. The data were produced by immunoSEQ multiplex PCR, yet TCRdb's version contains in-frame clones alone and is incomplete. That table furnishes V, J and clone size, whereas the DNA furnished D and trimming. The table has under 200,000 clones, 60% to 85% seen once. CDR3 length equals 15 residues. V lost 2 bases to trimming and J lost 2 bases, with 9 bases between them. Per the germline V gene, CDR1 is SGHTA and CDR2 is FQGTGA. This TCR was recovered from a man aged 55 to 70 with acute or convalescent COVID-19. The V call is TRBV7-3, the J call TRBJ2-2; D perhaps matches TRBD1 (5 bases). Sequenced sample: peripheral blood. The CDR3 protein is CASSLGQGNTGELFF. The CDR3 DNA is TGTGCCAGCAGCTTAGGGCAGGGTAACACCGGGGAGCTGTTTTTT.